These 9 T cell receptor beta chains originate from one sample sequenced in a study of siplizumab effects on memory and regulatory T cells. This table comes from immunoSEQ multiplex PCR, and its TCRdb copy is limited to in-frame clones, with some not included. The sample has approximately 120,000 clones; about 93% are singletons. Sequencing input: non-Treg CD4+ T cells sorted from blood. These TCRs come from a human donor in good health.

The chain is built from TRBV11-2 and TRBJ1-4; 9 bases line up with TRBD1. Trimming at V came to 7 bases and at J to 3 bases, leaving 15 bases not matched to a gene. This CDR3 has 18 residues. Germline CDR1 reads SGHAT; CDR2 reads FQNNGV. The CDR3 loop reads CASTLLGTGNTANEKLFF. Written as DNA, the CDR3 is TGTGCCAGCACCCTTCTAGGGACAGGGAATACGGCTAATGAAAAACTGTTTTTT.

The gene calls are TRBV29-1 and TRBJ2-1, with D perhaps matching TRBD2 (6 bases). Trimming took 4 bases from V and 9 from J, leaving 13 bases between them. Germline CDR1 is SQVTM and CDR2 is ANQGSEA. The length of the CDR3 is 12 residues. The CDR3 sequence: CSVGGRGIEQFF. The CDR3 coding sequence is TGCAGCGTTGGAGGCCGGGGGATTGAGCAGTTCTTC.

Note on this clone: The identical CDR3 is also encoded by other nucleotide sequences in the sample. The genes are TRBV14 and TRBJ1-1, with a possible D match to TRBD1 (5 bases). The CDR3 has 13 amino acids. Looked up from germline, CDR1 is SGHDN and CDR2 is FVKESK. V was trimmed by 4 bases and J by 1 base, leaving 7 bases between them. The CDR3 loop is CASSLQGNTEAFF. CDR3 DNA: TGTGCCAGCAGCCTTCAGGGGAACACTGAAGCTTTCTTT.

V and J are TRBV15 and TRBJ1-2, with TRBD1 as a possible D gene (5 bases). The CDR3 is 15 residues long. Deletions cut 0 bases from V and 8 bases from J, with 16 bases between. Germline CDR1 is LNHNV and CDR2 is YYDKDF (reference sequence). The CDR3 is CATSREASGAPGYTF. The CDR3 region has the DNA TGTGCCACCAGCAGAGAGGCCTCCGGGGCGCCGGGCTACACCTTC.

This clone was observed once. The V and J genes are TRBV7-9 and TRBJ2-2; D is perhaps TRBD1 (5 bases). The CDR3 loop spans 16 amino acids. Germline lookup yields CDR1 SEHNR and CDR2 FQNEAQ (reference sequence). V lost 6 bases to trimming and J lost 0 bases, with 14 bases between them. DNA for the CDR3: TGTGCCAGCAGTACCTACAGGCTAACGAACACCGGGGAGCTGTTTTTT. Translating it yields CASSTYRLTNTGELFF. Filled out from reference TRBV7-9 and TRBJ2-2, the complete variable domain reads DTGVSQNPRHKITKRGQNVTFRCDPISEHNRLYWYRQTLGQGPEFLTYFQNEAQLEKSRLLSDRFSAERPKGSFSTLEIQRTEQGDSAMYLCASSTYRLTNTGELFFGEGSRLTVL.

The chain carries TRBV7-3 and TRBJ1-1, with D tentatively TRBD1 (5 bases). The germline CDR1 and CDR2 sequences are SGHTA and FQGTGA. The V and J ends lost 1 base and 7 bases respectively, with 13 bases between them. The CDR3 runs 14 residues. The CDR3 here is CASSLSQGIGEAFF. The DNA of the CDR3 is TGTGCCAGCAGCTTAAGTCAGGGAATAGGTGAAGCTTTCTTT.

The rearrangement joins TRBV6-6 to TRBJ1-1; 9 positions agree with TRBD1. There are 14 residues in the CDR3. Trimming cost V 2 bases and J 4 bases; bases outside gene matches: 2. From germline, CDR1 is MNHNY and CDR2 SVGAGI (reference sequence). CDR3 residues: CASSYETGGTEAFF. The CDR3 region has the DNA TGTGCCAGCAGTTACGAGACAGGGGGCACTGAAGCTTTCTTT.

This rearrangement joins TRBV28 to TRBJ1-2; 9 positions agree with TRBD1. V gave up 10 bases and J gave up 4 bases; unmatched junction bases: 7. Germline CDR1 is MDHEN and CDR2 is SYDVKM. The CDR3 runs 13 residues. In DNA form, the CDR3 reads TGTGCCACCACGACAGGGGGGCTCTATGGCTACACCTTC. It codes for CATTTGGLYGYTF.

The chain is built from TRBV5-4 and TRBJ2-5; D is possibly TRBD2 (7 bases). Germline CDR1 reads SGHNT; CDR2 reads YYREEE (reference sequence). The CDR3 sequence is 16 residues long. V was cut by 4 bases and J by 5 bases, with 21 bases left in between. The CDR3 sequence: CASSRANGGLGETQYF. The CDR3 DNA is TGTGCCAGCAGCCGCGCGAACGGGGGGCTGGGGGAGACCCAGTACTTC.